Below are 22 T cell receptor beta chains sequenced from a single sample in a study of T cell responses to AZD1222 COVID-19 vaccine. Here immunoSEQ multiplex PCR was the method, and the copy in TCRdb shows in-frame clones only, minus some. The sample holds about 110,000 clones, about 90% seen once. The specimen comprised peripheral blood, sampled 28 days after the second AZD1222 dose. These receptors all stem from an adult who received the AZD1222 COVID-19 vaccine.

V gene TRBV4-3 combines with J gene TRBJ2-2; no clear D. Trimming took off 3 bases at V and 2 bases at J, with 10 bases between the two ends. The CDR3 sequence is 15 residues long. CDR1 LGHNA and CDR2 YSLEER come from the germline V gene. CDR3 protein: CASSHWDSNTGELFF. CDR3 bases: TGCGCCAGCAGCCATTGGGATTCAAACACCGGGGAGCTGTTTTTT.

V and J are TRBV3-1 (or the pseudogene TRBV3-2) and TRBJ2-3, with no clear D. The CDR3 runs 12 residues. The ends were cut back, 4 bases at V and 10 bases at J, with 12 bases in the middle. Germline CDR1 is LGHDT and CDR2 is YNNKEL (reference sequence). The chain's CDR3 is CASSPSNSAQYF. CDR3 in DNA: TGTGCCAGCAGCCCTAGTAACTCGGCGCAGTATTTT.

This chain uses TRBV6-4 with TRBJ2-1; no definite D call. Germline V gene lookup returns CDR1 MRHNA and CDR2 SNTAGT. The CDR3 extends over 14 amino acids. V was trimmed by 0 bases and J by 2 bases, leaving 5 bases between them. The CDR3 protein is CASSDSNPYNEQFF. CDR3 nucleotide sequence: TGTGCCAGCAGTGACTCGAACCCCTACAATGAGCAGTTCTTC.

The CDR3: CASSLDSSGAEAFF. CDR3 DNA: TGTGCCAGCAGCTTAGATAGTTCGGGGGCTGAAGCTTTCTTT. This chain joins TRBV11-3 and TRBJ1-1; D may be TRBD1 (5 bases). Per germline, CDR1 SGHNT and CDR2 YENEEA. V lost 0 bases to trimming and J lost 6 bases, with 11 bases between them. The CDR3 has 14 amino acids.

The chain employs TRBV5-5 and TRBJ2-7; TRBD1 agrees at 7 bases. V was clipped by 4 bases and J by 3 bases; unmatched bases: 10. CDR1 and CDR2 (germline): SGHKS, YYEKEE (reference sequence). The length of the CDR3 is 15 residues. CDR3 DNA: TGTGCCAGCAGCGGACGGGACAGTGAAAACTACGAGCAGTACTTC. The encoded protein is CASSGRDSENYEQYF.

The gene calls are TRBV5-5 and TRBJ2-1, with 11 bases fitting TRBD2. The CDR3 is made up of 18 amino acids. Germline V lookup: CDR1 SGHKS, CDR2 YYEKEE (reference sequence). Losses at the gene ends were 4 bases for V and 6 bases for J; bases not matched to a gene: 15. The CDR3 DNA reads TGTGCCAGCAGCGCCCCGGGACTAGCGGAAACTGCGGTCAATGAGCAGTTCTTC. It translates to CASSAPGLAETAVNEQFF.

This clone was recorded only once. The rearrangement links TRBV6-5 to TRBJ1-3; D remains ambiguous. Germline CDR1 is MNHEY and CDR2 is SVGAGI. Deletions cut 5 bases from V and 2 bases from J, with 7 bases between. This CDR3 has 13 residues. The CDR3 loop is CASSPWAGNTIYF. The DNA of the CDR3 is TGTGCCAGCAGTCCATGGGCTGGAAACACCATATATTTT.

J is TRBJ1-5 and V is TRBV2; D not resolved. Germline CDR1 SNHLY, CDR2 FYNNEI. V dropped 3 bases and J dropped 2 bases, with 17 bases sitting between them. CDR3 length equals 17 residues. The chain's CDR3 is CASSEFGLFMGNQPQHF. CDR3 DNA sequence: TGTGCCAGCAGTGAGTTTGGGTTGTTTATGGGCAATCAGCCCCAGCATTTT.

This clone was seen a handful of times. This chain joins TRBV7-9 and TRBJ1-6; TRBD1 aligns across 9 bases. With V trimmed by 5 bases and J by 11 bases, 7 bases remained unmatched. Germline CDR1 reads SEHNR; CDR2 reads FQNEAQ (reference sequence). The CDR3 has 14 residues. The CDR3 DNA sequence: TGTGCCAGCAGCCCAATTGGACAGGGGCCACCCCTCCACTTT. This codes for CASSPIGQGPPLHF. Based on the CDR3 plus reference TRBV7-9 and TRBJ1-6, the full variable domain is DTGVSQNPRHKITKRGQNVTFRCDPISEHNRLYWYRQTLGQGPEFLTYFQNEAQLEKSRLLSDRFSAERPKGSFSTLEIQRTEQGDSAMYLCASSPIGQGPPLHFGNGTRLTVT.

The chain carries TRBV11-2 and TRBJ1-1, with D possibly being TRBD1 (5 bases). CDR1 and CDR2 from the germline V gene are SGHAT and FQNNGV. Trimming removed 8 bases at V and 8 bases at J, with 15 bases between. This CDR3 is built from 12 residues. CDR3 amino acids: CASEFGGTEAFF. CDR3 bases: TGTGCCAGCGAGTTCGGGGGTACCGAAGCTTTCTTT.

The CDR3 sequence is CASSYNRGNQPQHF. For the CDR3, the DNA is TGTGCCAGCAGTTACAACCGGGGCAATCAGCCCCAGCATTTT. The chain employs TRBV6-2 or TRBV6-3 and TRBJ1-5; D gene unclear. The CDR3 totals 14 residues. Germline V gene sequence: CDR1 MNHEY, CDR2 SVGEGT. The ends were cut back, 2 bases at V and 2 bases at J, with 7 bases in the middle.

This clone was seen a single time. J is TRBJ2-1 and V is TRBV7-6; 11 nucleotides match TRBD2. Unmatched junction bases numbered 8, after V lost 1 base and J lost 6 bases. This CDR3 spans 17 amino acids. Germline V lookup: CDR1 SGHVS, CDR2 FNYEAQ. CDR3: CASSLGPPSGRSNEQFF. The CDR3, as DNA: TGTGCCAGCAGCTTAGGCCCTCCTAGCGGGAGGTCCAATGAGCAGTTCTTC.

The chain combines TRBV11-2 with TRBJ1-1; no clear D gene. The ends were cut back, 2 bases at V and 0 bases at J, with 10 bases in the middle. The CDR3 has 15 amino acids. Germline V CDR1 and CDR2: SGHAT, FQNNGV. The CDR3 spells CASSLTHGMNTEAFF. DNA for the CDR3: TGTGCCAGCAGCTTAACCCACGGGATGAACACTGAAGCTTTCTTT. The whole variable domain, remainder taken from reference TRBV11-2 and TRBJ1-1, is EAGVAQSPRYKIIEKRQSVAFWCNPISGHATLYWYQQILGQGPKLLIQFQNNGVVDDSQLPKDRFSAERLKGVDSTLKIQPAKLEDSAVYLCASSLTHGMNTEAFFGQGTRLTVV.

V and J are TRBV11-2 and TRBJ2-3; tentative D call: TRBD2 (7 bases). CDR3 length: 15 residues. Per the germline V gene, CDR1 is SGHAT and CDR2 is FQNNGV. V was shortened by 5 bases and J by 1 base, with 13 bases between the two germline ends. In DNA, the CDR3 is TGTGCCAGCAGCCACTGGGGGGGCCGCACAGATACGCAGTATTTT. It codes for CASSHWGGRTDTQYF.

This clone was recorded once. The CDR3 here is CASSLGQHQETQYF. The DNA for the CDR3 is TGTGCCAGCAGCTTGGGGCAACACCAAGAGACCCAGTACTTC. The J gene is TRBJ2-5, the V gene TRBV5-6, with D unresolved. CDR1 and CDR2 from the germline V gene are SGHDT and YYEEEE. This CDR3 has 14 amino acids. Trimming took 0 bases from V and 0 from J, leaving 6 bases between them. The full variable domain, rest sourced from reference TRBV5-6 and TRBJ2-5, is DAGVTQSPTHLIKTRGQQVTLRCSPKSGHDTVSWYQQALGQGPQFIFQYYEEEERQRGNFPDRFSGHQFPNYSSELNVNALLLGDSALYLCASSLGQHQETQYFGPGTRLLVL.

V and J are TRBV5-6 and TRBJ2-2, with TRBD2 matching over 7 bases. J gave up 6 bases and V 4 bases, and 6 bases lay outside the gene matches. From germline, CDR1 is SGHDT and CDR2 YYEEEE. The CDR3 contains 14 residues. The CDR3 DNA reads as TGTGCCAGCAGCGATGGACTAGGCGCCGGGGAGCTGTTTTTT. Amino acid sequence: CASSDGLGAGELFF.

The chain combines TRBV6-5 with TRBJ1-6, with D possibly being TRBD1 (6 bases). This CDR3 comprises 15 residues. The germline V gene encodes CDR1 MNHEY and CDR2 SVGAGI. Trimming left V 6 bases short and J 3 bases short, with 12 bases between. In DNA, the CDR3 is TGTGCCAGCAGCCTAACAGGGAACTATAATTCACCCCTCCACTTT. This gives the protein CASSLTGNYNSPLHF.

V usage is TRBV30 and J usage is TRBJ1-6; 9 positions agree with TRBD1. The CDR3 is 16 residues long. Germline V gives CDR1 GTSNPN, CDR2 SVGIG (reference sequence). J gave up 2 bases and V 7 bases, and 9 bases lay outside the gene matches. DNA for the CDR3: TGTGCCTCAAAACAGGGGGCCGTTGCCTATAATTCACCCCTCCACTTT. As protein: CASKQGAVAYNSPLHF.

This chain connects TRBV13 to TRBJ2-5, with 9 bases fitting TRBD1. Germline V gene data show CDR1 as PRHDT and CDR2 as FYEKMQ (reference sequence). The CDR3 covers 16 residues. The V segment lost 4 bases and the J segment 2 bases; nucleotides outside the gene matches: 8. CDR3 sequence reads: CASSSETGGRQETQYF. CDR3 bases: TGTGCCAGCAGCTCCGAGACAGGGGGAAGGCAAGAGACCCAGTACTTC.

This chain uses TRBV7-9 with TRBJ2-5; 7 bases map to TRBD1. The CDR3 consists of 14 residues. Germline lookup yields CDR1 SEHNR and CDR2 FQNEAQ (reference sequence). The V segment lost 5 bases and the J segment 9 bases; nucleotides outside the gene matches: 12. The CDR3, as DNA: TGTGCCAGCAGCCCCAGGGGGAACCTTGAGGCCCAGTACTTC. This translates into CASSPRGNLEAQYF.

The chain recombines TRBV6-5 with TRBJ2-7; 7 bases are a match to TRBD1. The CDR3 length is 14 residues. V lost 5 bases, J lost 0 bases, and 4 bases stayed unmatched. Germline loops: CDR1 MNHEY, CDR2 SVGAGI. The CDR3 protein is CASSLRDSSYEQYF. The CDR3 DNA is TGTGCCAGCAGTCTCCGGGACAGCTCCTACGAGCAGTACTTC.

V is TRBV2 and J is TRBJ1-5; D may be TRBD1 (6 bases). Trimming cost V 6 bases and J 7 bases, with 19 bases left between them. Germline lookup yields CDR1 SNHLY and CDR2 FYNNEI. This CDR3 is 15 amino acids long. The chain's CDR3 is CASRTEWTRGQPQHF. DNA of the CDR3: TGTGCCAGCAGAACCGAGTGGACTAGGGGGCAGCCCCAGCATTTT.